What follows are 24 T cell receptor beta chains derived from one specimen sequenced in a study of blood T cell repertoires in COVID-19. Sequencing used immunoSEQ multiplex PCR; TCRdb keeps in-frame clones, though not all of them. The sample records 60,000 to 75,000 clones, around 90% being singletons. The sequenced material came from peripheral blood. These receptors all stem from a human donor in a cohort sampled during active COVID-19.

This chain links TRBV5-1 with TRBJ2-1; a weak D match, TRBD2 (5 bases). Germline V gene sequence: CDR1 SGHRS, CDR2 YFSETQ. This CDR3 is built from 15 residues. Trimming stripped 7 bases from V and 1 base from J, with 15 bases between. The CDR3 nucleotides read TGCGCCAGCCGCAAGGACGAGGGTTCCTACAATGAGCAGTTCTTC. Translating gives CASRKDEGSYNEQFF.

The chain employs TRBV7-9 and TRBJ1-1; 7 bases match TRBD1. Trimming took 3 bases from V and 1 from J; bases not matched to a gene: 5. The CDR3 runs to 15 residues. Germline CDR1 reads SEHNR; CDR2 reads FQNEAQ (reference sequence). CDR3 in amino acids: CASSFTGVGNTEAFF. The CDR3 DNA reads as TGTGCCAGCAGCTTCACAGGGGTTGGGAACACTGAAGCTTTCTTT.

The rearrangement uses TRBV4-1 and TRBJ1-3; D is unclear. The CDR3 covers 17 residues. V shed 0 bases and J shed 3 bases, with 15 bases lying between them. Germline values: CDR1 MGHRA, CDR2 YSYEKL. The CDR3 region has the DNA TGCGCCAGCAGCCAAGATGGGTTCGAGGGCTTTGGAAACACCATATATTTT. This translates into CASSQDGFEGFGNTIYF.

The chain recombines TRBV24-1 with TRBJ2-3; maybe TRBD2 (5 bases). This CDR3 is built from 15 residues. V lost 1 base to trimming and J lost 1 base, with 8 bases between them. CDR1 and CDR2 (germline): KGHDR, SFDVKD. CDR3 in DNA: TGTGCCACCAGTGATTTTGCGGGCGGCACAGATACGCAGTATTTT. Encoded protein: CATSDFAGGTDTQYF.

In nucleotides, the CDR3 is TGTGCCAGCAGCCCTCGACAGGGGATGAACACTGAAGCTTTCTTT. Its translation: CASSPRQGMNTEAFF. The V and J genes are TRBV9 and TRBJ1-1, with 8 bases identical to TRBD1. The J segment lost 0 bases and the V segment lost 4 bases, leaving 5 bases of the junction unmatched. There are 15 residues in the CDR3. CDR1 is SGDLS, CDR2 YYNGEE, per germline. The variable domain in full, with the rest retrieved from reference TRBV9 and TRBJ1-1, is DSGVTQTPKHLITATGQRVTLRCSPRSGDLSVYWYQQSLDQGLQFLIQYYNGEERAKGNILERFSAQQFPDLHSELNLSSLELGDSALYFCASSPRQGMNTEAFFGQGTRLTVV.

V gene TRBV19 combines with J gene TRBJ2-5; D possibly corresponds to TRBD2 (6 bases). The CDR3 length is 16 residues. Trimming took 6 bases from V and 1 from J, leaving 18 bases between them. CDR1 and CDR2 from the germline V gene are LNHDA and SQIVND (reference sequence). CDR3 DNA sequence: TGTGCCAGTAGCCTTGCTCCGACTAGGCTCCAAGAGACCCAGTACTTC. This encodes CASSLAPTRLQETQYF.

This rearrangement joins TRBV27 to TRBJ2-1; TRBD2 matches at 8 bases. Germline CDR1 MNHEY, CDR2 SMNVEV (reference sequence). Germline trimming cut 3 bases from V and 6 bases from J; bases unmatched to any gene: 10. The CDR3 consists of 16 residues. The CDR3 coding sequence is TGTGCCAGCAGTTTTCGGGGGGGCAGATTCGGCAATGAGCAGTTCTTC. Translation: CASSFRGGRFGNEQFF.

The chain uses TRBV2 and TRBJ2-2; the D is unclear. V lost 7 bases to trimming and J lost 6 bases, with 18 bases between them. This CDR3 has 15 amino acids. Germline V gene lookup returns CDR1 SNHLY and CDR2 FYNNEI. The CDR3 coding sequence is TGTGCCAGCAAAGTCACGCCTAGTAACGCCGGGGAGCTGTTTTTT. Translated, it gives CASKVTPSNAGELFF.

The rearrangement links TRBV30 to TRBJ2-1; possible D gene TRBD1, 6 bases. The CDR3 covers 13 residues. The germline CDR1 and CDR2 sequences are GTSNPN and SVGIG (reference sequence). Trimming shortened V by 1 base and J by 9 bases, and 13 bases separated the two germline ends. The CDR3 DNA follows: TGTGCCTGGAGTGATCAGGGGCCAAGTGAGCAGTTCTTC. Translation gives CAWSDQGPSEQFF.

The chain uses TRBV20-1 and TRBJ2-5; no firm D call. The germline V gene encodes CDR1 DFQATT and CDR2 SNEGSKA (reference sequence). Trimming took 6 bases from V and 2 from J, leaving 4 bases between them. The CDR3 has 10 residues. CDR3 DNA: TGCAGTGCCGCGCAAGAGACCCAGTACTTC. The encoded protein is CSAAQETQYF.

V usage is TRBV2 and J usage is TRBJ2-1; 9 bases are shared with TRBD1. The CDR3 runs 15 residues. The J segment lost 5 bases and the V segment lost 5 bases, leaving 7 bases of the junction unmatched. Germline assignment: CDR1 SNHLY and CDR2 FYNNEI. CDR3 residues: CASSIADRGNNEQFF. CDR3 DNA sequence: TGTGCCAGCAGTATAGCCGACAGGGGGAACAATGAGCAGTTCTTC.

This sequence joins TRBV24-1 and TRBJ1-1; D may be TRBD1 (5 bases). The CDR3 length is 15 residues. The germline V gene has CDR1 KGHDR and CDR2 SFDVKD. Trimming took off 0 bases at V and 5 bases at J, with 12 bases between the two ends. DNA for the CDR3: TGTGCCACCAGTGATTTGAGCGGGGGGGGGACTGAAGCTTTCTTT. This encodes CATSDLSGGGTEAFF.

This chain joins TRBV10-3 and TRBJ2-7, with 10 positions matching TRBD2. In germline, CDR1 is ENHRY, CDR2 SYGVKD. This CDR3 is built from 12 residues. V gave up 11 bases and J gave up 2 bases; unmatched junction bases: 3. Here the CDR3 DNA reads TGTGCCTTTGGACTAGCGGCCTACGAGCAGTACTTC. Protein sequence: CAFGLAAYEQYF.

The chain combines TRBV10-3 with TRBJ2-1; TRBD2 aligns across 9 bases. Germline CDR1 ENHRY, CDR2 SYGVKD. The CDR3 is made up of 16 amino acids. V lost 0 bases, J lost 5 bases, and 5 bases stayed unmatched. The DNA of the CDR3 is TGTGCCATCAGTGAGTCTAGGCTAGCGGGGAACAATGAGCAGTTCTTC. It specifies CAISESRLAGNNEQFF.

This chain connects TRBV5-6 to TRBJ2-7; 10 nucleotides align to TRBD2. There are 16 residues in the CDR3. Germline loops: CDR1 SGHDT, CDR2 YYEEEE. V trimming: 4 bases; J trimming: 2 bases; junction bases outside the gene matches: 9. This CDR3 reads CASSPPSGSPTYEQYV. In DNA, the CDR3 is TGTGCCAGCAGCCCCCCTAGCGGGAGCCCCACCTACGAGCAGTACGTC.

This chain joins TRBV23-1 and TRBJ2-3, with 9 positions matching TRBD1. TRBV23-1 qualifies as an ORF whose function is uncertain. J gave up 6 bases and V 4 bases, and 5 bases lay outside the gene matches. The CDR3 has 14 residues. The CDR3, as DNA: TGCGCCAGCAGTCGGACAGGGGCGCGTGATACGCAGTATTTT. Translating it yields CASSRTGARDTQYF.

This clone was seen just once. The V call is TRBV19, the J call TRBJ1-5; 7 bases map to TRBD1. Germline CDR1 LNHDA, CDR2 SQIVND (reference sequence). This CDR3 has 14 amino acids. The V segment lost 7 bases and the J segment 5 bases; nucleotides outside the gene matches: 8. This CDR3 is CASKSTGWDQPQHF. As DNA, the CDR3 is TGTGCCAGTAAGTCGACAGGGTGGGATCAGCCCCAGCATTTT. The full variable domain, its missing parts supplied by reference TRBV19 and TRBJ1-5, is DGGITQSPKYLFRKEGQNVTLSCEQNLNHDAMYWYRQDPGQGLRLIYYSQIVNDFQKGDIAEGYSVSREKKESFPLTVTSAQKNPTAFYLCASKSTGWDQPQHFGDGTRLSIL.

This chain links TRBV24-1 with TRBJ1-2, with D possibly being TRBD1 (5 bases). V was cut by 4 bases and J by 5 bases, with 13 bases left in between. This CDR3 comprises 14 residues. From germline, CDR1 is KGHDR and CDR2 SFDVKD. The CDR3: CATSDRDSWYGYTF. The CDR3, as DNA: TGTGCCACCAGTGACAGGGATTCATGGTATGGCTACACCTTC.

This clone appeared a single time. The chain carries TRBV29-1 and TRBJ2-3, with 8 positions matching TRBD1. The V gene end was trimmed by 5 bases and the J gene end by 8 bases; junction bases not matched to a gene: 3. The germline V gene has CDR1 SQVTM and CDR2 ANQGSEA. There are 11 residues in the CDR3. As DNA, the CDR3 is TGCAGCGTTCAGGGGGCAAGTACGCAGTATTTT. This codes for CSVQGASTQYF.

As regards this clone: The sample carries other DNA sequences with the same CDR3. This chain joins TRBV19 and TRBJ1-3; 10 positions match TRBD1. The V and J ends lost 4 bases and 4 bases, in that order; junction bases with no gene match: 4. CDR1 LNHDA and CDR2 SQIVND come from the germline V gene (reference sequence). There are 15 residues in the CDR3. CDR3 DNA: TGTGCCAGTAGTAATCCGGGACAGGGGGGAAACACCATATATTTT. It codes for CASSNPGQGGNTIYF.

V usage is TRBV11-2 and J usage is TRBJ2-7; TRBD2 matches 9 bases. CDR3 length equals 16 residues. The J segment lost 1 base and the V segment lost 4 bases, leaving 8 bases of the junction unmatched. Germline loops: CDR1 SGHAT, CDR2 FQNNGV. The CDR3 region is CASSSLAGVGSYEQYF. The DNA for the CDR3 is TGTGCCAGCAGCTCCTTAGCGGGAGTGGGGTCCTACGAGCAGTACTTC.

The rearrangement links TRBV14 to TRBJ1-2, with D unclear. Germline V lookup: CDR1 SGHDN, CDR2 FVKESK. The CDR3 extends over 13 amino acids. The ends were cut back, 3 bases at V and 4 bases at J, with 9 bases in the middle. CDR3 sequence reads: CASSHESSYGYTF. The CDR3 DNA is TGTGCCAGCAGCCATGAATCCAGCTATGGCTACACCTTC.

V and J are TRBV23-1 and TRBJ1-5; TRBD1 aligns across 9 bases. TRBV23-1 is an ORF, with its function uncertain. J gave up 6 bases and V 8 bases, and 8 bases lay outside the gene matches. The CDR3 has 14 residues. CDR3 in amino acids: CASGGTGSSQPQHF. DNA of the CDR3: TGCGCCAGCGGTGGGACAGGGTCGAGTCAGCCCCAGCATTTT.

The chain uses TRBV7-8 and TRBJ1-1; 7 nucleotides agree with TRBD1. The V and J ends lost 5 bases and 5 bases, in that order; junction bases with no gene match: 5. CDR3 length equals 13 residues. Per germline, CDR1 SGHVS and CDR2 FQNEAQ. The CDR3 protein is CASSTGEETEAFF. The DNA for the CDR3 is TGTGCCAGCAGCACAGGGGAGGAAACTGAAGCTTTCTTT.